Listed here is a single T cell receptor beta chain. This specimen belongs to a study of blood T cell repertoires in COVID-19. Profiled with immunoSEQ multiplex PCR; TCRdb holds only in-frame clones, not every one. The data show roughly 230,000 clones, around 86% seen once. The CDR3 runs to 16 residues. Trimming removed 4 bases from V and 14 bases from J; junction bases left unmatched: 17. Per the germline V gene, CDR1 is MGHRA and CDR2 is YSYEKL. The sample consisted of PBMCs or T cells enriched from blood (not recorded which). The clonotype was recovered from a man aged 25 to 45 in a cohort exposed to, infected with or recovered from COVID-19 (not recorded which). The J gene is TRBJ1-6, the V gene TRBV4-1; 7 nucleotides align to TRBD1. The CDR3 is CASSLLPGQKTRSLHF. The CDR3 DNA reads as TGCGCCAGCAGCCTACTCCCGGGACAGAAAACTAGATCCCTCCACTTT.